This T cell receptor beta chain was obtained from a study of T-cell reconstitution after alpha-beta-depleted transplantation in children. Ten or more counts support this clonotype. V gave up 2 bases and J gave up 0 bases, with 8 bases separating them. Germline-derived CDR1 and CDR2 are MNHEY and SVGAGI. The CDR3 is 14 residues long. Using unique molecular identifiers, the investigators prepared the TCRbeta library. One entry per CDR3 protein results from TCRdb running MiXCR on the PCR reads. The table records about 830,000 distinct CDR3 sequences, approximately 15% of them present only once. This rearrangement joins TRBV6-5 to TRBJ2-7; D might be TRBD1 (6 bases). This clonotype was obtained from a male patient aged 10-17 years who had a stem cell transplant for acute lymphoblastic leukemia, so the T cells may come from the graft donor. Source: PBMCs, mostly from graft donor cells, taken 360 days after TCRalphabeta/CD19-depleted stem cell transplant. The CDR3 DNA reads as TGTGCCAGCAGTTACGGACAGAGCTCCTACGAGCAGTACTTC. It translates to CASSYGQSSYEQYF.